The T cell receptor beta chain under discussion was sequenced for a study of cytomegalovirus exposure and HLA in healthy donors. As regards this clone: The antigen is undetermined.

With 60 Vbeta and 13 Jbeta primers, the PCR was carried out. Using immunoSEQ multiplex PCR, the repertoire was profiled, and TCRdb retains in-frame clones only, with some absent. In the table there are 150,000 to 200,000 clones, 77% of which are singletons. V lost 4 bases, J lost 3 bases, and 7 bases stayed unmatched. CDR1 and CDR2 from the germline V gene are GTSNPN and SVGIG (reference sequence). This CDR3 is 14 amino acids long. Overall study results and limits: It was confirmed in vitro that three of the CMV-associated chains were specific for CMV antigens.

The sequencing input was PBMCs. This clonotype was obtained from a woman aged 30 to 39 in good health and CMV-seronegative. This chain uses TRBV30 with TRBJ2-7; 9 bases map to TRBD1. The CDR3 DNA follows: TGTGCCTGGAATACGGGACAGGGCTACTACGAGCAGTACTTC. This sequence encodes CAWNTGQGYYEQYF.